The T cell receptor (beta chain) described here comes from a study of control samples from healthy donors and cancer patients. The CDR3 totals 18 residues. Germline V lookup: CDR1 SGDLS, CDR2 YYNGEE. V shed 4 bases and J shed 1 base, with 18 bases lying between them. The assay was immunoSEQ multiplex PCR, and TCRdb's table has in-frame clones only and misses some. The table records some 200,000 clones, 90% to 95% of them present only once. Sequenced input: blood. The clonotype was recovered from a woman younger than 45 in good health. This chain joins TRBV9 and TRBJ2-6; the D call may be TRBD1 or TRBD2 (5 bases each). This CDR3 is CASSPPGRAISGANVLTF. CDR3 DNA: TGTGCCAGCAGCCCCCCGGGACGGGCTATTTCTGGGGCCAACGTCCTGACTTTC.